This T cell receptor beta chain was recovered during a study of T cell changes during pregnancy in multiple sclerosis. Profiling relied on immunoSEQ multiplex PCR, and the TCRdb table lists in-frame clones only, not all of them. The sample records 30,000 to 40,000 clones, more than 75% being singletons. The CDR3 is made up of 15 amino acids. V was clipped by 4 bases and J by 2 bases, with 15 bases between them. From germline, CDR1 is SGHNT and CDR2 YYREEE (reference sequence). The sample here was CD8+ T cells from peripheral blood mononuclear cells, taken in the third trimester of pregnancy. The J gene is TRBJ1-1, the V gene TRBV5-4; D perhaps matches TRBD1 (5 bases). The TCR originated in a female donor with multiple sclerosis, enrolled in a pregnancy study. The CDR3 sequence is CASSESGGGNTEAFF. CDR3 sequence (DNA): TGTGCCAGCAGCGAATCGGGGGGGGGAAACACTGAAGCTTTCTTT.